The next 24 T cell receptor beta chains were all read from a single sample in a study of T cell repertoires in cytomegalovirus infection (dated by TCRdb to between 2019 and 2020). Sequencing used an Illumina HiSeq 1500. TCRdb ran its own pipeline on the public reads, namely fastp trimming at Q25 and MiXCR clone calling, and kept in-frame beta chains. Under each unique CDR3 protein, matching rows form one entry showing the most common genes and DNA. Across this sample there are a few hundred thousand distinct CDR3 sequences, with roughly 13% seen only once. Roughly 9.7% of the sample goes to the ten largest clones. Material for sequencing was PBMCs. The receptor source for this set is a human donor in good health (CMV status not recorded). Some clones in this sample may be carry-over from other donors' samples.

This clonotype has ten or more counts. CDR3 protein: CASSPGVRNSYNEQFF. The CDR3 DNA sequence: TGTGCCAGCAGCCCCGGCGTCAGAAACTCCTACAATGAGCAGTTCTTC. The gene calls are TRBV11-2 and TRBJ2-1, with unresolved D. Trimming took off 5 bases at V and 0 bases at J, with 14 bases between the two ends. Per germline, CDR1 SGHAT and CDR2 FQNNGV. The CDR3 runs to 16 residues.

There are many counts of this clonotype. In DNA, the CDR3 is TGTGCCAGCGGCCGTCCGCGCGGGGGTCACCAAGAGACCCAGTACTTC. Residues: CASGRPRGGHQETQYF. This chain connects TRBV7-9 to TRBJ2-5; 7 positions match TRBD2. CDR1 is SEHNR, CDR2 FQNEAQ, per germline (reference sequence). The trim removed 8 bases at V and 0 bases at J, leaving 12 bases unmatched. CDR3 size: 16 residues.

The chain has TRBV20-1 and TRBJ2-7, with 12 nucleotides matching TRBD1. The trim removed 2 bases at V and 1 base at J, leaving 9 bases unmatched. This CDR3 has 17 residues. Germline V lookup: CDR1 DFQATT, CDR2 SNEGSKA (reference sequence). The CDR3 sequence is CSARTNPGQGASYEQYF. DNA for the CDR3: TGCAGTGCTAGAACCAACCCGGGACAGGGGGCTTCCTACGAGCAGTACTTC.

The chain has TRBV7-9 and TRBJ2-1; D gene ambiguous. Germline V gene lookup returns CDR1 SEHNR and CDR2 FQNEAQ (reference sequence). This CDR3 contains 14 residues. V was shortened by 1 base and J by 8 bases, with 12 bases between the two germline ends. This CDR3 reads CASSLDVGRDEQFF. The CDR3 DNA is TGTGCCAGCAGCTTAGACGTTGGACGAGATGAGCAGTTCTTC.

V gene TRBV28 combines with J gene TRBJ2-3; possible D gene TRBD1, 6 bases. With 5 bases removed from V and 4 bases from J, the gap between germline ends came to 19 bases. Germline V CDR1 and CDR2: MDHEN, SYDVKM. This CDR3 spans 16 amino acids. The CDR3: CASSMIQGNRADTQYF. The CDR3 DNA sequence: TGTGCCAGCAGTATGATACAGGGTAATCGAGCAGATACGCAGTATTTT.

This clonotype appeared many times. The chain combines TRBV7-2 with TRBJ2-1, with 7 positions matching TRBD2. Trimming took 4 bases from V and 4 from J; bases not matched to a gene: 10. The CDR3 consists of 16 residues. Germline-derived CDR1 and CDR2 are SGHTA and FQGNSA. The CDR3 is CASSSRSSGVYNEQFF. The CDR3 DNA follows: TGTGCCAGCAGCTCCCGTTCCAGCGGGGTTTACAATGAGCAGTTCTTC.

In its sample, this clonotype was seen a few times. This rearrangement joins TRBV7-2 to TRBJ2-3; D perhaps matches TRBD1 (5 bases). V lost 3 bases to trimming and J lost 2 bases, with 12 bases between them. The CDR3 contains 15 residues. Germline V gene data show CDR1 as SGHTA and CDR2 as FQGNSA. This chain's CDR3 is CASSLDKTHTDTQYF. The CDR3 bases are TGTGCCAGCAGCTTGGACAAGACCCACACAGATACGCAGTATTTT.

This clonotype was seen a handful of times. The chain joins TRBV11-3 to TRBJ2-1; D is uncertain. The germline V and J ends were trimmed by 1 base and 8 bases, with 15 bases remaining between them. The germline V gene encodes CDR1 SGHNT and CDR2 YENEEA. The CDR3 consists of 15 residues. The CDR3 spells CASSLGSHLPHEQFF. The CDR3 DNA is TGTGCCAGCAGCTTAGGGTCCCACCTCCCGCATGAGCAGTTCTTC.

This sequence joins TRBV20-1 and TRBJ2-7, with 12 bases identical to TRBD2. The junction had 8 bases not matched to a gene; V was cut back by 6 bases and J by 5 bases. The germline gives CDR1 DFQATT, CDR2 SNEGSKA (reference sequence). This CDR3 is 14 amino acids long. The CDR3 loop reads CSARLTSGRNEQYF. The CDR3 nucleotides read TGCAGTGCGAGACTTACTAGCGGGAGGAACGAGCAGTACTTC.

This clonotype was picked up one time. The junction does not match germline at one end; this may be a read error. This chain links TRBV9 with TRBJ1-5, with 7 bases fitting TRBD1. CDR1 and CDR2 from the germline V gene are SGDLS and YYNGEE. There are 15 residues in the CDR3. Written as DNA, the CDR3 is TGTGCCAGCAGCTTATCCGGGACAGTTCATCAGCCCAAGCATTTT. It codes for CASSLSGTVHQPKHF.

This clonotype was recorded at least ten times. The chain has TRBV11-2 and TRBJ2-7; TRBD2 agrees at 11 bases. CDR3 length equals 14 residues. In germline, CDR1 is SGHAT, CDR2 FQNNGV. Trimming cost V 5 bases and J 3 bases; bases outside gene matches: 3. The CDR3 sequence: CASSASGGFYEQYF. The CDR3 DNA sequence: TGTGCCAGCAGCGCTAGCGGGGGGTTCTACGAGCAGTACTTC.

The CDR3 DNA reads TGTGCCAGCAGCCTAACGAGGGGGCCCAGGAGCGGAGCTGAAGCTTTCTTT. Its translation is CASSLTRGPRSGAEAFF. The chain joins TRBV6-8 to TRBJ1-1; 7 positions agree with TRBD1. Germline V gene sequence: CDR1 MNHGY, CDR2 SAAAGT. The CDR3 totals 17 residues. After removal of 6 bases from V and 6 bases from J, the junction contained 19 bases not matched to a gene.

At least ten counts were recorded for this clonotype. CDR3 in DNA: TGTGCCAGCAGTCCCGGGACTACCTCTAAGACCCAGTACTTC. It translates to CASSPGTTSKTQYF. The V gene is TRBV7-8, the J gene TRBJ2-5, with 7 bases lining up with TRBD2. This CDR3 comprises 14 residues. In germline, CDR1 is SGHVS, CDR2 FQNEAQ. The junction had 10 bases not matched to a gene; V was cut back by 6 bases and J by 6 bases.

This clonotype has ten or more counts. The chain is built from TRBV20-1 and TRBJ1-1; 8 bases are shared with TRBD1. The V segment lost 3 bases and the J segment 0 bases; nucleotides outside the gene matches: 3. The CDR3 totals 14 residues. The germline V gene has CDR1 DFQATT and CDR2 SNEGSKA (reference sequence). Written as DNA, the CDR3 is TGCAGTGCTAGTCGACAGGGGATGAACACTGAAGCTTTCTTT. Its protein product is CSASRQGMNTEAFF.

This chain uses TRBV6-2 or TRBV6-3 with TRBJ2-1; possible D gene TRBD2, 6 bases. The V and J ends lost 6 bases and 7 bases respectively, with 7 bases between them. This CDR3 region has 11 residues. CDR1 is MNHEY, CDR2 SVGEGT, per germline. DNA of the CDR3: TGTGCCAGCAGAAGCGGGAATGAGCAGTTCTTC. This codes for CASRSGNEQFF.

This clonotype was observed many times. The V and J genes are TRBV5-4 and TRBJ1-1, with unresolved D. The CDR3 loop spans 15 amino acids. Germline V CDR1 and CDR2: SGHNT, YYREEE (reference sequence). Deletions cut 4 bases from V and 1 base from J, with 14 bases between. CDR3 DNA sequence: TGTGCCAGCAGCGCCCAGACCATGGCGAACACTGAAGCTTTCTTT. Its translation: CASSAQTMANTEAFF.

The sample holds a few counts of this clonotype. The DNA of the CDR3 is TGTGCCAGCAGCGCAGGAAAGAATAGCAATCAGCCCCAGCATTTT. Encoded protein: CASSAGKNSNQPQHF. This chain connects TRBV6-6 to TRBJ1-5; no reliable D call. Trimming removed 6 bases from V and 0 bases from J, with 12 bases in between. This CDR3 is 15 amino acids long. Germline lookup yields CDR1 MNHNY and CDR2 SVGAGI (reference sequence).

The J gene is TRBJ1-1, the V gene TRBV6-2 or TRBV6-3; D unresolved. Germline V lookup: CDR1 MNHEY, CDR2 SVGEGT. The germline V and J ends were trimmed by 7 bases and 1 base, with 4 bases remaining between them. The CDR3 totals 11 residues. The CDR3 spells CASKRNTEAFF. Here the CDR3 DNA reads TGTGCCAGCAAAAGGAACACTGAAGCTTTCTTT.

This clonotype has just a few counts. The rearrangement links TRBV6-2 or TRBV6-3 to TRBJ1-5; D remains ambiguous. This CDR3 comprises 13 residues. Germline CDR1 reads MNHEY; CDR2 reads SVGEGT. V gave up 3 bases and J gave up 6 bases, with 9 bases separating them. The CDR3 region has the DNA TGTGCCAGCAGTTATTATCTCTTTCAGCCCCAGCATTTT. It specifies CASSYYLFQPQHF.

This clonotype was recorded many times. The chain has TRBV7-2 and TRBJ2-7, with TRBD1 matching over 9 bases. Germline assignment: CDR1 SGHTA and CDR2 FQGNSA. This CDR3 is built from 14 residues. V lost 6 bases and J lost 2; bases outside the gene matches: 5. CDR3 DNA: TGTGCCAGCAGATTGGGGACAGGGCCCTACGAGCAGTACTTC. This translates into CASRLGTGPYEQYF.

This clonotype was seen a few times. The V gene is TRBV15, the J gene TRBJ2-1, with 9 bases that match TRBD2. CDR3 size: 16 residues. The V gene end was trimmed by 1 base and the J gene end by 7 bases; junction bases not matched to a gene: 8. Germline-derived CDR1 and CDR2 are LNHNV and YYDKDF (reference sequence). This CDR3 reads CATSRVRAAGGNEQFF. The CDR3 DNA reads as TGTGCCACCAGCAGAGTACGGGCAGCGGGAGGTAATGAGCAGTTCTTC.

The rearrangement links TRBV7-2 to TRBJ2-7; the D is unclear. Trimming took 2 bases from V and 3 from J, leaving 8 bases between them. The CDR3 is made up of 13 amino acids. Looked up from germline, CDR1 is SGHTA and CDR2 is FQGNSA. CDR3 amino acids: CASSLLLDYEQYF. Here the CDR3 DNA reads TGTGCCAGCAGCTTACTTCTCGACTACGAGCAGTACTTC.

Many counts were recorded for this clonotype. The chain uses TRBV7-2 and TRBJ1-4; D is ambiguous. The CDR3 runs 11 residues. The germline CDR1 and CDR2 sequences are SGHTA and FQGNSA. V was pared by 8 bases and J by 6 bases, with 7 bases between. CDR3 coding DNA: TGTGCCAGCCGACGGGATGAAAAACTGTTTTTT. Encoded protein: CASRRDEKLFF.

The chain links TRBV2 to TRBJ2-1; 13 bases align to TRBD2. Trimming removed 4 bases from V and 9 bases from J; junction bases left unmatched: 3. Germline values: CDR1 SNHLY, CDR2 FYNNEI. CDR3 size: 14 residues. CDR3 region: CASSGTSGRREQFF. The CDR3 bases are TGTGCCAGCAGTGGGACTAGCGGGAGACGTGAGCAGTTCTTC.